The 6 T cell receptor beta chains reported below all come from one sample, sequenced in a study of human T cells and chemical hapten exposure. Time point specified: pre-sensitization, week 0. Described treatment: therapeutic diphenylcyclopropenone sensitization with weekly scalp DPC. TCRdb processed the RACE reads anew with MiXCR; each CDR3 protein has one entry. The sample shows around 180,000 distinct CDR3 sequences, 30% of them seen only once. The source material was whole blood, sampled in connection with sensitization to the hapten diphenylcyclopropenone (DPC). All receptors derive from a woman in her twenties or thirties with alopecia areata. Some clones in this sample may be carry-over from other donors' samples.

This rearrangement joins TRBV28 to TRBJ2-5; 11 bases are shared with TRBD2. Germline CDR1 is MDHEN and CDR2 is SYDVKM. The CDR3 spans 17 residues. Trimming cost V 3 bases and J 7 bases; bases outside gene matches: 13. The CDR3 DNA reads TGTGCCAGCAGTTTCTACTATAGCGGGGGGGCGCATCGGACCCAGTACTTC. Translating gives CASSFYYSGGAHRTQYF.

This chain links TRBV5-1 with TRBJ2-1; 7 bases fit TRBD1. Germline CDR1 is SGHRS and CDR2 is YFSETQ. This CDR3 has 15 amino acids. J was trimmed by 5 bases and V by 4 bases; bases with no gene match: 9. CDR3 sequence (DNA): TGCGCCAGCAGCGTGACAGGGTATCGAAACAATGAGCAGTTCTTC. Translated: CASSVTGYRNNEQFF.

The chain joins TRBV3-1 to TRBJ2-5, with D perhaps TRBD1 (7 bases). The CDR3 covers 13 residues. V was pared by 4 bases and J by 7 bases, with 13 bases between. Looked up from germline, CDR1 is LGHDT and CDR2 is YNNKEL (reference sequence). CDR3 residues: CASSPDRRVTQYF. CDR3 DNA: TGTGCCAGCAGCCCGGACAGGAGGGTGACCCAGTACTTC.

The chain uses TRBV7-2 and TRBJ1-1; perhaps TRBD1 as D (5 bases). The V end lost 0 bases, the J end lost 6 bases, and 11 bases lay between the germline ends. CDR3 length: 14 residues. Germline values: CDR1 SGHTA, CDR2 FQGNSA. The CDR3: CASSLAYKGSEAFF. The CDR3 DNA reads TGTGCCAGCAGCTTAGCCTACAAGGGGTCTGAAGCTTTCTTT.

The chain recombines TRBV27 with TRBJ1-5, with D maybe TRBD1 (5 bases). Germline V gives CDR1 MNHEY, CDR2 SMNVEV (reference sequence). The CDR3 extends over 17 amino acids. Trimming took off 3 bases at V and 7 bases at J, with 22 bases between the two ends. This CDR3 reads CASSFGFPGGVEQPQHF. In DNA form, the CDR3 reads TGTGCCAGCAGTTTCGGGTTTCCGGGGGGAGTGGAACAGCCCCAGCATTTT.

This clonotype was counted only a few times. The chain couples TRBV3-1 to TRBJ1-2; D unresolved. V shed 1 base and J shed 4 bases, with 13 bases lying between them. The CDR3 totals 15 residues. The germline V gene encodes CDR1 LGHDT and CDR2 YNNKEL (reference sequence). The CDR3 loop reads CASSQGTPRAYGYTF. The CDR3 region has the DNA TGTGCCAGCAGCCAAGGGACGCCAAGGGCCTATGGCTACACCTTC.